This TCR beta chain was found in a study of cytomegalovirus exposure and HLA in healthy donors. The V gene lost 5 bases and the J gene lost 1 base, with 11 bases spanning the gap. Germline CDR1 is MNHNS and CDR2 is SASEGT. The CDR3 runs 14 residues. The primer mix had 60 Vbeta and 13 Jbeta primers. TCRdb's copy holds only in-frame clones and misses some; the assay was immunoSEQ multiplex PCR. The sample includes roughly 170,000 clones, roughly four fifths of them seen just once. Sequencing input: PBMCs. The V and J genes are TRBV6-1 and TRBJ1-1; D remains unclear. The source of this sequence is a girl aged 10 to 17 in good health and CMV-seropositive. CDR3 bases: TGTGCCAGCAGTTCAACCTCGGGGAACACTGAAGCTTTCTTT. Encoded protein: CASSSTSGNTEAFF.